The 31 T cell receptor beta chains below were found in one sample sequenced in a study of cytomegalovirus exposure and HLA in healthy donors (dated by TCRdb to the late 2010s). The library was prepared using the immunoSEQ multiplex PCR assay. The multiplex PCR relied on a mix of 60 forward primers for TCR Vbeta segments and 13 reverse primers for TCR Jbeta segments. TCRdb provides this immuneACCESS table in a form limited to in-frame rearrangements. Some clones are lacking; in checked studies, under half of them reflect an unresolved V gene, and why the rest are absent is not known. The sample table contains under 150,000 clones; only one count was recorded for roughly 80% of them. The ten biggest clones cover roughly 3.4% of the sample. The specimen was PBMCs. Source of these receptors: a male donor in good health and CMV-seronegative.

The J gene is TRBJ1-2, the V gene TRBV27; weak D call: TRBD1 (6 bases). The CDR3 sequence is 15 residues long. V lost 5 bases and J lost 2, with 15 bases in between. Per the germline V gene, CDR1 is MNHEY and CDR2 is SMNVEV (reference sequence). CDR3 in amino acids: CASSLIPTGNYGYTF. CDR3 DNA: TGTGCCAGCAGTCTTATCCCTACAGGGAACTATGGCTACACCTTC.

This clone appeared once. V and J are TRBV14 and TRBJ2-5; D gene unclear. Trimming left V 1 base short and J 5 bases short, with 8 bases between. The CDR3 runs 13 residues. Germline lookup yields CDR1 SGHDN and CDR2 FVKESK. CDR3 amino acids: CASSQGLTETQYF. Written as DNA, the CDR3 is TGTGCCAGCAGCCAAGGACTTACGGAGACCCAGTACTTC.

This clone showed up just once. Written as DNA, the CDR3 is TGTGCCAGCAGCTTAGCAGGGGGAGAGGCCTACAATGAGCAGTTCTTC. As protein: CASSLAGGEAYNEQFF. The gene calls are TRBV7-6 and TRBJ2-1; D possibly corresponds to TRBD1 (6 bases). With 0 bases removed from V and 2 bases from J, the gap between germline ends came to 11 bases. From germline, CDR1 is SGHVS and CDR2 FNYEAQ. CDR3 size: 16 residues.

The CDR3 loop is CASNSLAGGGETQYF. As DNA, the CDR3 is TGTGCCAGCAACTCTCTAGCGGGAGGCGGGGAGACCCAGTACTTC. This chain connects TRBV2 to TRBJ2-5, with 11 bases aligning to TRBD2. The CDR3 contains 15 residues. V shed 7 bases and J 5 bases; nucleotides not matched to a gene: 9. From germline, CDR1 is SNHLY and CDR2 FYNNEI.

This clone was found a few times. CDR3 bases: TGTGCCAGCAGCGTAGAGAGTAGCACAGATACGCAGTATTTT. This gives the protein CASSVESSTDTQYF. V gene TRBV9 combines with J gene TRBJ2-3; no clear D. V shed 0 bases and J shed 0 bases, with 5 bases lying between them. Germline CDR1 and CDR2: SGDLS and YYNGEE. The CDR3 totals 14 residues.

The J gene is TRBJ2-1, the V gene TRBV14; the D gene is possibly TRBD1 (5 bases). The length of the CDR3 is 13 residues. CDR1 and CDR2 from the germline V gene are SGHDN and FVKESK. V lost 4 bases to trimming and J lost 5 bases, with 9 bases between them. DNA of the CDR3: TGTGCCAGCAGCCGACAGCCCAACAATGAGCAGTTCTTC. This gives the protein CASSRQPNNEQFF.

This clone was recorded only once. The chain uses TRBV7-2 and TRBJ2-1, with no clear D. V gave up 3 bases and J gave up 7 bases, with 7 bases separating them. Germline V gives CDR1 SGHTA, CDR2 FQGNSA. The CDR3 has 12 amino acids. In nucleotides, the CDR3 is TGTGCCAGCAGCTTTCAAGCTAATGAGCAGTTCTTC. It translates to CASSFQANEQFF.

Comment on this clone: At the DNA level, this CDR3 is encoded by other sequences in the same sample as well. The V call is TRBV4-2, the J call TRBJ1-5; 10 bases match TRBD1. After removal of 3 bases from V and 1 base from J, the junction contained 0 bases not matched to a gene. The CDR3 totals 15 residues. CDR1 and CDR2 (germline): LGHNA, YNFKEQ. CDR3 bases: TGTGCCAGCAGCCAGGGACAGGGGAGCAATCAGCCCCAGCATTTT. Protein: CASSQGQGSNQPQHF.

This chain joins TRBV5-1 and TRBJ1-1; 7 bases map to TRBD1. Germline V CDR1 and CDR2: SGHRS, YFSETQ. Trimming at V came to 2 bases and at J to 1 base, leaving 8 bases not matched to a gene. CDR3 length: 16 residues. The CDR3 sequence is CASSFRGPDKNTEAFF. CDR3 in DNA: TGCGCCAGCAGCTTTAGGGGGCCTGACAAGAACACTGAAGCTTTCTTT.

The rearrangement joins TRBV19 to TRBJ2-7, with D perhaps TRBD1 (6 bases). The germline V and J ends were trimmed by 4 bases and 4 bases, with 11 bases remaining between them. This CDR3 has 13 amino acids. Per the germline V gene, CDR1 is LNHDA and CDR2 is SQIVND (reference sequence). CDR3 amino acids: CASSRGHRYEQYF. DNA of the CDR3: TGTGCCAGTAGTAGGGGACACCGATACGAGCAGTACTTC.

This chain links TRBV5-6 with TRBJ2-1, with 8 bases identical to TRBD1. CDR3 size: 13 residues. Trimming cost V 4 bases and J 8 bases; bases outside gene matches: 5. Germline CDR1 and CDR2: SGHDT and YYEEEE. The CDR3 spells CASSGDRIDEQFF. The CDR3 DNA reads TGTGCCAGCAGCGGGGACAGGATCGATGAGCAGTTCTTC.

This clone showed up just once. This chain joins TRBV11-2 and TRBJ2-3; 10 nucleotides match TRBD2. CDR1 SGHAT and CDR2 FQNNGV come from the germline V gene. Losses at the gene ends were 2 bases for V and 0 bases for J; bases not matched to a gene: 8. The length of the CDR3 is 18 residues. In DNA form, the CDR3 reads TGTGCCAGCAGCTTATCATGGACTAGCGGATCTAGCACAGATACGCAGTATTTT. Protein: CASSLSWTSGSSTDTQYF.

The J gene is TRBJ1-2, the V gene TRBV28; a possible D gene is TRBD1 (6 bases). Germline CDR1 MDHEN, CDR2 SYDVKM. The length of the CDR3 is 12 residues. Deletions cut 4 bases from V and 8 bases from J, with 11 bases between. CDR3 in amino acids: CASSWGPVGYTF. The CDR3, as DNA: TGTGCCAGCAGTTGGGGGCCGGTAGGCTACACCTTC.

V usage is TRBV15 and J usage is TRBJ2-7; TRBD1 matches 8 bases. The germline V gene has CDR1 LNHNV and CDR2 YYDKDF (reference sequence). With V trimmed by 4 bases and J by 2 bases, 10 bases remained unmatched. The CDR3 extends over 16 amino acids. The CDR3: CATSKVGTGQTYEQYF. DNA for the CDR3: TGTGCCACCAGCAAAGTTGGGACAGGACAAACCTACGAGCAGTACTTC.

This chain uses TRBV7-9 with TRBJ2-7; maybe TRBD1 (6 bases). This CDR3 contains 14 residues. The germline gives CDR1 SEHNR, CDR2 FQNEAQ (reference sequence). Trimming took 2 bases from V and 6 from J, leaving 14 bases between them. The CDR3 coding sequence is TGTGCCAGCAGCTTAAGTCAGGGGATAGGCGAGCAGTACTTC. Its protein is CASSLSQGIGEQYF.

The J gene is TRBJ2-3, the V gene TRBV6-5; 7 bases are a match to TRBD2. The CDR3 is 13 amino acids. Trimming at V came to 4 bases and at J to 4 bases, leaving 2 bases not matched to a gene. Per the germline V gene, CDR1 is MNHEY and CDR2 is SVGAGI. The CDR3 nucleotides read TGTGCCAGCAGTTGGGAGGGCGCAGATACGCAGTATTTT. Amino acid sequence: CASSWEGADTQYF.

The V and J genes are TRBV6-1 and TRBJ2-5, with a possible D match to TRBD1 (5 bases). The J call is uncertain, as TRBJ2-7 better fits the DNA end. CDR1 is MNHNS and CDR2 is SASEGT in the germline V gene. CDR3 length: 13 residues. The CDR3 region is CASKRTPYYEQYF. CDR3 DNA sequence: TGTGCCAGCAAGAGGACACCTTACTACGAGCAGTACTTC.

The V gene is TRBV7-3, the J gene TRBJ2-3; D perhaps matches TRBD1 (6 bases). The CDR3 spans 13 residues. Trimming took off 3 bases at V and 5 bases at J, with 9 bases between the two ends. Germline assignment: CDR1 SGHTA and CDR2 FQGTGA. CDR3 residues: CASSFTGRDTQYF. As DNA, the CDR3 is TGTGCCAGCAGCTTTACAGGGCGAGATACGCAGTATTTT. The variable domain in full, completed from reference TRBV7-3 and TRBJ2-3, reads GAGVSQTPSNKVTEKGKYVELRCDPISGHTALYWYRQSLGQGPEFLIYFQGTGAADDSGLPNDRFFAVRPEGSVSTLKIQRTERGDSAVYLCASSFTGRDTQYFGPGTRLTVL.

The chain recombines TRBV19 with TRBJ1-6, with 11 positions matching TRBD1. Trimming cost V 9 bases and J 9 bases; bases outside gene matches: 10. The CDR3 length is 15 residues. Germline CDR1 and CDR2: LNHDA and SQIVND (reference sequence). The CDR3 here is CASSVKGQGVSPLHF. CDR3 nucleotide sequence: TGTGCCAGCTCGGTTAAGGGACAGGGGGTTTCACCCCTCCACTTT.

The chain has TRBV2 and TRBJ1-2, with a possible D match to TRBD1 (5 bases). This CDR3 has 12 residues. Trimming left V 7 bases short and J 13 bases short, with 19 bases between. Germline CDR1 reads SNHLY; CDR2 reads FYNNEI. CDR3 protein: CASKDSFLLSTF. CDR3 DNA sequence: TGTGCCAGCAAAGACAGTTTCCTTCTCTCCACCTTC.

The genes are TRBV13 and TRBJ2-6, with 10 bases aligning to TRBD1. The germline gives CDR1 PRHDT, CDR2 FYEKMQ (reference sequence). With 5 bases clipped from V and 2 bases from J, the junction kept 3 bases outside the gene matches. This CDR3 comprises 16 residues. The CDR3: CASSDGTGAGANVLTF. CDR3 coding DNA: TGTGCCAGCAGCGACGGGACAGGGGCTGGGGCCAACGTCCTGACTTTC.

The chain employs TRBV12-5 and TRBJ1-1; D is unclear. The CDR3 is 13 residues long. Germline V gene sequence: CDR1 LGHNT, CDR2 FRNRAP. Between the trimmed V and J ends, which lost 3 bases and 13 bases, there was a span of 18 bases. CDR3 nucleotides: TGTGCTAGTGGTTTCGTATATGACCAAGAGGTTTTCTTT. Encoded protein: CASGFVYDQEVFF.

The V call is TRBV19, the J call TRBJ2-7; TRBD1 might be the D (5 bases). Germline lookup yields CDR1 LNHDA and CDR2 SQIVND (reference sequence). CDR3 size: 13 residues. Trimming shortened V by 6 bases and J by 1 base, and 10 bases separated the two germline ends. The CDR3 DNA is TGTGCCAGTAGCAAACAGGCTTCCTACGAGCAGTACTTC. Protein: CASSKQASYEQYF. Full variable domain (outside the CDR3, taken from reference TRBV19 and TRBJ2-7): DGGITQSPKYLFRKEGQNVTLSCEQNLNHDAMYWYRQDPGQGLRLIYYSQIVNDFQKGDIAEGYSVSREKKESFPLTVTSAQKNPTAFYLCASSKQASYEQYFGPGTRLTVT.

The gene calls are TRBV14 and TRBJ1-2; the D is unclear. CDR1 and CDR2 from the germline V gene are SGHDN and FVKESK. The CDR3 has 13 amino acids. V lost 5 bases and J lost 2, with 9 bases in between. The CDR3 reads CASSVFRNYGYTF. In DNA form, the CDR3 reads TGTGCCAGCAGCGTTTTCAGAAACTATGGCTACACCTTC.

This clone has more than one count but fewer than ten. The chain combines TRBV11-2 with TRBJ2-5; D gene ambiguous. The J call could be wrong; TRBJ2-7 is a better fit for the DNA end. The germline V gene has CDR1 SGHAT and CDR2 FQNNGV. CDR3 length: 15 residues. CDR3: CASSPSGPSSYEQYF. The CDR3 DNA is TGTGCCAGCAGCCCCTCCGGTCCGAGCTCCTACGAGCAGTACTTC.

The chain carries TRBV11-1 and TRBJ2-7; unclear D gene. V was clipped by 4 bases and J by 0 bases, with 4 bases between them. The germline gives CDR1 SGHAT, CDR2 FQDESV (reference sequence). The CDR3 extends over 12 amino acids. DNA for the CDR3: TGTGCCAGCAGCTACAGCTCCTACGAGCAGTACTTC. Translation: CASSYSSYEQYF. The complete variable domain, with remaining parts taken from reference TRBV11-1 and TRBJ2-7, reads EAEVAQSPRYKITEKSQAVAFWCDPISGHATLYWYRQILGQGPELLVQFQDESVVDDSQLPKDRFSAERLKGVDSTLKIQPAELGDSAMYLCASSYSSYEQYFGPGTRLTVT.

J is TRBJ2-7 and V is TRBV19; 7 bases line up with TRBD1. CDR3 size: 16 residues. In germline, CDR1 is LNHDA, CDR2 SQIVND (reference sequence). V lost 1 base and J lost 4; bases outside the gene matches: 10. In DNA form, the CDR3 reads TGTGCCAGTAGTATAGCTTCCGGGACAGTTCCGTACGAGCAGTACTTC. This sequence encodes CASSIASGTVPYEQYF.

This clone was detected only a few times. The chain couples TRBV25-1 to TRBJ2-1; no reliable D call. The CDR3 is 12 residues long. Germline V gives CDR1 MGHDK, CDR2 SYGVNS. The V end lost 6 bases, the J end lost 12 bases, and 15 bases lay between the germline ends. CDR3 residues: CASSSLNTAQFF. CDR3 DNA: TGTGCCAGCAGCTCCCTGAACACCGCGCAGTTCTTC.

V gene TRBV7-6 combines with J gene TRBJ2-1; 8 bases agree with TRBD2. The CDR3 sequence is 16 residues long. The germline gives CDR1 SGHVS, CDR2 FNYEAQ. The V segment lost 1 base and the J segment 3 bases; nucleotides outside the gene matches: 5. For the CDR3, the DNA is TGTGCCAGCAGCTTAGATTTCGCGGGGGGCTACAATGAGCAGTTCTTC. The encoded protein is CASSLDFAGGYNEQFF.

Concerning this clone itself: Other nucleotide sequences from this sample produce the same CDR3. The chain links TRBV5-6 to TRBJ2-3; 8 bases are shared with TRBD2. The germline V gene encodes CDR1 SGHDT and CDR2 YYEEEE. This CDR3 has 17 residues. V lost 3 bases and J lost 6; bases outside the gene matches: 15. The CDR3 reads CASSWPGQGSGVDTQYF. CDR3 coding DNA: TGTGCCAGCAGCTGGCCGGGGCAGGGTAGCGGGGTGGATACGCAGTATTTT.

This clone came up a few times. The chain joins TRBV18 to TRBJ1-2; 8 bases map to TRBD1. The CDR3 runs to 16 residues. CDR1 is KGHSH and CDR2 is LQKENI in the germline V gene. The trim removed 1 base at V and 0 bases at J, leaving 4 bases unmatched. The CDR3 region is CASSPRSGGANYGYTF. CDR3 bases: TGTGCCAGCTCACCACGGTCAGGGGGCGCTAACTATGGCTACACCTTC.